This TCR beta chain was captured in a study of a mutant IDH1 vaccine in newly diagnosed glioma (dated by TCRdb to about 2021). For context, the study as a whole: Vaccination started 4-6 weeks after radiotherapy alone, or was given together with temozolomide cycles in the groups whose treatment included chemotherapy. Of the approximately 33 treated patients, 62.5% were male and roughly 40% were female, and a mean age of roughly 37 years was recorded. Prior to enrollment, standard therapy consisting of radiotherapy alone, temozolomide alone, or radiochemotherapy with temozolomide had been administered to patients, with the combination being received by most patients. The week-35 safety follow-up was designated visit V12, and the week-47 end of study was designated visit V13. Peripheral blood was drawn at six visits: V03 (baseline), V05, V07, V10, V12 and V13. Longitudinal TCRB deep sequencing was performed for roughly 24 treated patients wherever samples were available for exploratory analyses. Study-wide findings and limitations: Availability determined which PBMC samples were chosen for TCRB deep sequencing. Vaccine-induced immune responses across multiple MHC alleles were detected in 80% to 95% of patients. It was noted by the authors that analyses of patient blood samples could not be reproduced owing to sample limitations. Pseudoprogression appeared unrelated to alterations in the top peripheral T cell clonotypes detected by TCRB sequencing.

This clone was seen more than once but under ten times. Its cognate antigen has yet to be identified. Base qualities are missing; no much larger clone stands one base away. Library generation was performed with the immunoSEQ multiplex PCR assay. Rearranged TCR beta chain sequences were amplified with the hsTCRB Kit following the manufacturer's protocol. An Illumina MiSeq was used to sequence the TCRB libraries. As for how the authors treated the data: The proprietary platform of the kit vendor was used for demultiplexing, trimming and gene mapping. The clones in this table, taken by TCRdb from immuneACCESS, are in-frame only. Not every clone is retained; where verified, under half of the shortfall comes from an unresolved V gene, and the cause of the rest is unknown. D and trimming come from the DNA, and the V and J calls and clone size come from that table. Counted in this sample were under 15,000 clones; roughly 79% of them appeared once. The ten largest make up roughly 3.9% of the sample.

A distance of 10 bases separates the germline ends of V and J, which lose 2 bases and 5 bases respectively. The CDR3 spans 14 residues, from the cysteine through the phenylalanine. Only the CDR3 DNA stays, 42 bases, in frame from base 1. The germline V gene encodes CDR1 SGHAT and CDR2 FQNNGV. Per the publication, the time point label means: week 47, end of study. Each vaccine dose was 300 ug of a 20-mer mutant IDH1 peptide in Montanide, given subcutaneously with topical imiquimod. Eight vaccinations were administered to patients in weeks 1, 3, 5, 7, 11, 15, 19 and 23, corresponding to visits V03 through V10. Donors had newly diagnosed WHO grade 3 or 4 IDH1-mutant astrocytomas with loss of nuclear ATRX. The samples were drawn from NOA16, a multicentre, single-arm, open-label phase I trial in Germany that tested a mutant IDH1 peptide vaccine in humans for the first time. Genomic DNA for TCRB sequencing was extracted from EDTA blood using the DNeasy Blood and Tissue Kit.

The chain was built from TRBV11-2 and TRBJ1-3; TRBD1 might be the D gene, on 6 matching bases. This clonotype was sampled from a woman aged 35 to 49 with glioma. Sequenced here: PBMCs, sampled from a glioma patient whose treatment included an IDH1 peptide vaccine. The nucleotides are TGTGCCAGCAGCTTATCCGGACAGAGAAACACCATATATTTT. Translated, it reads CASSLSGQRNTIYF.